This T cell receptor beta chain is from a study of technical replicates of blood from a handful of donors. The data were produced by immunoSEQ multiplex PCR, yet TCRdb's version contains in-frame clones alone and is incomplete. The table shows 60,000 to 80,000 clones, with 90% to 95% occurring only once. Germline-derived CDR1 and CDR2 are SGHTA and FQGTGA. This CDR3 is built from 13 residues. Deletions cut 2 bases from V and 8 bases from J, with 10 bases between. The sample taken for sequencing was PBMCs. The receptor was derived from a human donor in good health. Some clones in this sample may be carry-over from other donors' samples. The J gene is TRBJ2-1, the V gene TRBV7-3, with D unresolved. The CDR3 bases are TGTGCCAGCAGCTTACTGCCTGAGGATGAGCAGTTCTTC. Protein sequence: CASSLLPEDEQFF.